These 21 T cell receptor beta chains were all obtained from the same sample, sequenced in a study of cytomegalovirus exposure and HLA in healthy donors. Vbeta (60) and Jbeta (13) primers were used in the PCR. The method was immunoSEQ multiplex PCR; TCRdb's version includes in-frame clones alone and lacks a portion of them. The sample contains 90,000 to 110,000 clones, roughly 79% of which appear only once. Sequences were obtained from PBMCs. The receptors originated from a male donor in good health and CMV-seronegative.

The chain links TRBV28 to TRBJ2-2, with 8 bases that match TRBD1. Germline V lookup: CDR1 MDHEN, CDR2 SYDVKM. Germline trimming cut 3 bases from V and 3 bases from J; bases unmatched to any gene: 9. CDR3 size: 17 residues. CDR3 bases: TGTGCCAGCAGTTTCCTTTCCCGACAGGGGCACACCGGGGAGCTGTTTTTT. Protein sequence: CASSFLSRQGHTGELFF.

This clone was counted a few times. The rearrangement joins TRBV9 to TRBJ2-1; maybe TRBD2 (6 bases). The CDR3 spans 15 residues. Germline V gene lookup returns CDR1 SGDLS and CDR2 YYNGEE. V gave up 2 bases and J gave up 1 base, with 10 bases separating them. This chain's CDR3 is CASSVYSGSYNEQFF. For the CDR3, the DNA is TGTGCCAGCAGCGTTTATAGCGGTTCCTACAATGAGCAGTTCTTC.

V is TRBV28 and J is TRBJ2-5; 7 bases line up with TRBD2. The V and J ends lost 2 bases and 3 bases, in that order; junction bases with no gene match: 0. The germline V gene has CDR1 MDHEN and CDR2 SYDVKM. The CDR3 runs to 13 residues. This CDR3 is CASSLGGEETQYF. CDR3 coding DNA: TGTGCCAGCAGTTTAGGGGGGGAAGAGACCCAGTACTTC.

This rearrangement joins TRBV9 to TRBJ2-5; tentative D call: TRBD1 (6 bases). With the DNA end fitting TRBJ2-7 better, the J assignment may be wrong. The CDR3 has 14 residues. Per the germline V gene, CDR1 is SGDLS and CDR2 is YYNGEE. CDR3: CASSAGDRPHEQYF. The CDR3 nucleotides are TGTGCCAGCAGCGCCGGTGACAGGCCGCACGAGCAGTACTTC.

The chain links TRBV25-1 to TRBJ1-5; possible D gene TRBD1, 6 bases. The V gene lost 9 bases and the J gene lost 4 bases, with 19 bases spanning the gap. The CDR3 is 15 residues long. CDR1 MGHDK and CDR2 SYGVNS come from the germline V gene. The chain's CDR3 is CARTRPGTKNQPQHF. The CDR3 DNA sequence: TGTGCCAGAACTCGACCCGGGACAAAGAATCAGCCCCAGCATTTT.

In this sample, this clone turned up once. The chain carries TRBV5-8 and TRBJ2-3; no firm D call. CDR3 size: 15 residues. Germline V CDR1 and CDR2: SGHTS, YDEGEE. V lost 1 base, J lost 0 bases, and 9 bases lay in between. CDR3 sequence: CASSLHLSSTDTQYF. In nucleotides, the CDR3 is TGTGCCAGCAGCTTGCATCTATCTAGCACAGATACGCAGTATTTT.

J is TRBJ2-4 and V is TRBV6-6, with D perhaps matching TRBD1 (8 bases). With 6 bases removed from V and 11 bases from J, the gap between germline ends came to 20 bases. The CDR3 extends over 14 amino acids. Germline CDR1 is MNHNY and CDR2 is SVGAGI (reference sequence). CDR3 sequence (DNA): TGTGCCAGCAGCTTCGGGGAGGGACAGGTCCTTCAGTACTTC. This sequence encodes CASSFGEGQVLQYF.

The chain carries TRBV9 and TRBJ2-7; perhaps TRBD1 as D (7 bases). The V gene's germline CDR1 is SGDLS and CDR2 YYNGEE. The CDR3 consists of 15 residues. V shed 4 bases and J shed 6 bases, with 20 bases lying between them. The chain's CDR3 is CASSPQGGYGGEQYF. The CDR3, as DNA: TGTGCCAGCAGCCCCCAGGGGGGATATGGGGGCGAGCAGTACTTC.

The V gene is TRBV5-4, the J gene TRBJ2-1; the match to TRBD2 covers 11 bases. Germline V lookup: CDR1 SGHNT, CDR2 YYREEE (reference sequence). This CDR3 region has 15 residues. After removal of 3 bases from V and 4 bases from J, the junction contained 3 bases not matched to a gene. The CDR3 is CASSSGLAEYNEQFF. In DNA, the CDR3 is TGTGCCAGCAGCTCGGGACTAGCGGAATACAATGAGCAGTTCTTC.

The J gene is TRBJ2-1, the V gene TRBV6-5; D unclear. V lost 6 bases and J 6 bases, leaving 15 bases between the germline ends. Germline CDR1 MNHEY, CDR2 SVGAGI. This CDR3 spans 14 amino acids. CDR3 amino acids: CASRVTLGANEQFF. CDR3 nucleotide sequence: TGTGCCAGCAGAGTGACTCTAGGAGCCAATGAGCAGTTCTTC.

This chain links TRBV9 with TRBJ1-4, with 7 bases that match TRBD1. CDR1 is SGDLS, CDR2 YYNGEE, per germline. This CDR3 has 15 residues. The trim removed 0 bases at V and 5 bases at J, leaving 4 bases unmatched. CDR3 region: CASSVGGQQNEKLFF. CDR3 DNA: TGTGCCAGCAGCGTAGGGGGACAGCAAAATGAAAAACTGTTTTTT.

V is TRBV29-1 and J is TRBJ2-7; the match to TRBD2 covers 9 bases. Germline CDR1 reads SQVTM; CDR2 reads ANQGSEA. The ends lost 4 bases at V and 5 bases at J; junction bases unmatched: 9. There are 14 residues in the CDR3. Here the CDR3 DNA reads TGCAGCGTTGGGGGAGGTAGCGGGAGCGACGAGCAGTACTTC. It yields the protein CSVGGGSGSDEQYF.

The rearrangement links TRBV7-2 to TRBJ1-1, with a possible D match to TRBD1 (6 bases). From germline, CDR1 is SGHTA and CDR2 FQGNSA. V gave up 5 bases and J gave up 8 bases, with 15 bases separating them. The CDR3 totals 13 residues. CDR3 loop: CASSLEEGTEAFF. CDR3 nucleotide sequence: TGTGCCAGCAGCCTTGAAGAGGGGACAGAAGCTTTCTTT.

The CDR3 bases are TGTGCCAGCAGGCAGACAGGAAAAGGTGAAGCTTTCTTT. It encodes CASRQTGKGEAFF. V is TRBV5-4 and J is TRBJ1-1, with D perhaps matching TRBD1 (6 bases). Germline V lookup: CDR1 SGHNT, CDR2 YYREEE (reference sequence). Trimming stripped 5 bases from V and 7 bases from J, with 15 bases between. The CDR3 is 13 residues long.

The chain carries TRBV30 and TRBJ2-1; 7 bases match TRBD2. The CDR3 totals 14 residues. The ends lost 1 base at V and 9 bases at J; junction bases unmatched: 9. The germline V gene encodes CDR1 GTSNPN and CDR2 SVGIG (reference sequence). The CDR3 coding sequence is TGTGCCTGGAGTGGGAGTAGCGGGCGCAGTGAGCAGTTCTTC. It specifies CAWSGSSGRSEQFF.

The chain is built from TRBV5-6 and TRBJ1-1; 8 bases line up with TRBD1. The CDR3 runs to 16 residues. The ends lost 3 bases at V and 11 bases at J; junction bases unmatched: 18. Germline CDR1 and CDR2: SGHDT and YYEEEE. The CDR3 DNA reads as TGTGCCAGCAGCTCGACCGGGACAGGCGAATGGGTTGGGGCTTTCTTT. The encoded protein is CASSSTGTGEWVGAFF.

Written as DNA, the CDR3 is TGTGCCAGCGAAGCCTTCTCTGAAGCTTTCTTT. This encodes CASEAFSEAFF. The V and J genes are TRBV2 and TRBJ1-1; unclear D gene. CDR1 is SNHLY, CDR2 FYNNEI, per germline. The CDR3 extends over 11 amino acids. The V end lost 8 bases, the J end lost 6 bases, and 10 bases lay between the germline ends. Supplemented by reference TRBV2 and TRBJ1-1, the full variable domain reads EPEVTQTPSHQVTQMGQEVILRCVPISNHLYFYWYRQILGQKVEFLVSFYNNEISEKSEIFDDQFSVERPDGSNFTLKIRSTKLEDSAMYFCASEAFSEAFFGQGTRLTVV.

This clone was observed once. The CDR3 spells CASSRGTTLTRTSKGNTIYF. CDR3 DNA: TGCGCCAGCAGCCGGGGAACTACCTTGACTCGAACCTCCAAGGGAAACACCATATATTTT. The rearrangement links TRBV5-1 to TRBJ1-3; D gene unclear. The germline V and J ends were trimmed by 4 bases and 4 bases, with 30 bases remaining between them. Germline V lookup: CDR1 SGHRS, CDR2 YFSETQ. This CDR3 has 20 amino acids.

Note on this clone: Compared with germline, one end of the junction differs, possibly owing to a read error. The rearrangement uses TRBV11-2 and TRBJ1-3; 9 nucleotides line up with TRBD1. The CDR3 is 19 residues long. Germline CDR1 reads SGHAT; CDR2 reads FQNNGV. This CDR3 reads CASSSRGGTGSVSGNAIYF. The CDR3 DNA reads TGTGCCAGCAGCTCTAGGGGAGGGACAGGGTCCGTCTCTGGAAACGCCATATATTTT.

This chain joins TRBV5-4 and TRBJ2-7, with D unresolved. Germline V gives CDR1 SGHNT, CDR2 YYREEE (reference sequence). The CDR3 is made up of 13 amino acids. V dropped 7 bases and J dropped 6 bases, with 17 bases sitting between them. The CDR3 bases are TGTGCCAGCCACCAAAGTTTCGGTGGCGAGCAGTACTTC. Its protein product is CASHQSFGGEQYF.

The chain combines TRBV28 with TRBJ2-1; TRBD2 aligns across 9 bases. The CDR3 sequence is 15 residues long. J gave up 3 bases and V 3 bases, and 3 bases lay outside the gene matches. CDR1 is MDHEN, CDR2 SYDVKM, per germline. CDR3 sequence: CASSLSGRYYNEQFF. The CDR3 DNA reads as TGTGCCAGCAGTTTGAGCGGGAGGTACTACAATGAGCAGTTCTTC. The full variable domain, rest sourced from reference TRBV28 and TRBJ2-1, is DVKVTQSSRYLVKRTGEKVFLECVQDMDHENMFWYRQDPGLGLRLIYFSYDVKMKEKGDIPEGYSVSREKKERFSLILESASTNQTSMYLCASSLSGRYYNEQFFGPGTRLTVL.